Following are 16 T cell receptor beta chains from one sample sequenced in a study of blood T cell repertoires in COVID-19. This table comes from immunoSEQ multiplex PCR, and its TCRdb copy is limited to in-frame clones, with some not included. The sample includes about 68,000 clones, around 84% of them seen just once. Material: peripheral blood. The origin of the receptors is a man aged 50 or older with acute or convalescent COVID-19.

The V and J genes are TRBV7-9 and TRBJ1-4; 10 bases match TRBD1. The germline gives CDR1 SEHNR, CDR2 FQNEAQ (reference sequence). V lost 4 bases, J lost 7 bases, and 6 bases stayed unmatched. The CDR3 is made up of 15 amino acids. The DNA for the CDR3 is TGTGCCAGCAGCTGGGGACAGGGGAGAGGTGAAAAACTGTTTTTT. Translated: CASSWGQGRGEKLFF.

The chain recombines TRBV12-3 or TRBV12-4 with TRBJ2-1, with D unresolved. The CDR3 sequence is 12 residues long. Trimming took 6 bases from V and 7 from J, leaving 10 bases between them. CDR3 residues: CASSSPQNEQFF. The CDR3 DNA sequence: TGTGCCAGCAGCTCACCCCAGAATGAGCAGTTCTTC.

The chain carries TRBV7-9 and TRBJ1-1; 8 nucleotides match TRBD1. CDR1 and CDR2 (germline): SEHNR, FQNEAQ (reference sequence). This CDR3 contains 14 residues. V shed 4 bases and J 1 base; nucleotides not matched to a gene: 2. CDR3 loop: CASSSGQANTEAFF. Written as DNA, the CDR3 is TGTGCCAGCAGCTCGGGACAGGCGAACACTGAAGCTTTCTTT.

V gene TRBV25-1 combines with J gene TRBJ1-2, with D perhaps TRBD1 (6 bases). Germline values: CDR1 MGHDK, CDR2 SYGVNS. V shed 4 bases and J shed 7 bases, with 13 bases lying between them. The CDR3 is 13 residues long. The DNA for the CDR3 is TGTGCCAGCAGTGTTGGGGGGGGGCTTGGCTACACCTTC. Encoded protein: CASSVGGGLGYTF.

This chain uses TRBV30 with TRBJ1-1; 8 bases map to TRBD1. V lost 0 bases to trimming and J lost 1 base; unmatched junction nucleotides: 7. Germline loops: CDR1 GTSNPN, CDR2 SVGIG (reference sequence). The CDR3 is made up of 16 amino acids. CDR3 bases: TGTGCCTGGAGTGTACACAGGGGGTCTTGGAACACTGAAGCTTTCTTT. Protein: CAWSVHRGSWNTEAFF. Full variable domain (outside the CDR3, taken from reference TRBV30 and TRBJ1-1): SQTIHQWPATLVQPVGSPLSLECTVEGTSNPNLYWYRQAAGRGLQLLFYSVGIGQISSEVPQNLSASRPQDRQFILSSKKLLLSDSGFYLCAWSVHRGSWNTEAFFGQGTRLTVV.

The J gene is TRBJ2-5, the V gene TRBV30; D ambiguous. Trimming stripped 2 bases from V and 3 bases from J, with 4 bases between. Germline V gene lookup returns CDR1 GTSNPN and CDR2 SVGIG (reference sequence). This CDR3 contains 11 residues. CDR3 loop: CAWSREETQYF. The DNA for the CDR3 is TGTGCCTGGAGTCGGGAAGAGACCCAGTACTTC. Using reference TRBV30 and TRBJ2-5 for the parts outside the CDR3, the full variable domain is SQTIHQWPATLVQPVGSPLSLECTVEGTSNPNLYWYRQAAGRGLQLLFYSVGIGQISSEVPQNLSASRPQDRQFILSSKKLLLSDSGFYLCAWSREETQYFGPGTRLLVL.

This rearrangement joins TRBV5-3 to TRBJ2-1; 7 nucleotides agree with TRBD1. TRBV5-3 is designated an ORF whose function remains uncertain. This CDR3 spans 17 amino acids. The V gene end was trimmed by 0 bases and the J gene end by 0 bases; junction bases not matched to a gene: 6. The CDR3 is CARSLGDSLSSYNEQFF. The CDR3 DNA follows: TGTGCCAGAAGCTTGGGGGACAGCCTGAGCTCCTACAATGAGCAGTTCTTC.

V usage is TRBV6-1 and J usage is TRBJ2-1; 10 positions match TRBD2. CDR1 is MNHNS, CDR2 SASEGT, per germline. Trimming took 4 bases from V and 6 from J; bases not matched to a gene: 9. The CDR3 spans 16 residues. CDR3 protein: CASSVMLAGGSNEQFF. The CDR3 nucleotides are TGTGCCAGCAGTGTTATGTTAGCGGGAGGATCCAATGAGCAGTTCTTC.

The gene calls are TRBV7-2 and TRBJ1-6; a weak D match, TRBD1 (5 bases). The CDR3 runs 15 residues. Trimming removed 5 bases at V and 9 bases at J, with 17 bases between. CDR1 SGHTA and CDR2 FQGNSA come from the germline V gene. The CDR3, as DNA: TGTGCCAGCAGCCCATCGACAGTTTTAAGTTCACCCCTCCACTTT. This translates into CASSPSTVLSSPLHF.

The CDR3: CASSLAEGLTEAFF. The CDR3 nucleotides read TGTGCCAGCAGCTTGGCCGAGGGACTCACTGAAGCTTTCTTT. The chain joins TRBV5-5 to TRBJ1-1; possible D gene TRBD1, 5 bases. V shed 0 bases and J shed 4 bases, with 10 bases lying between them. The CDR3 is 14 residues long. CDR1 SGHKS and CDR2 YYEKEE come from the germline V gene (reference sequence).

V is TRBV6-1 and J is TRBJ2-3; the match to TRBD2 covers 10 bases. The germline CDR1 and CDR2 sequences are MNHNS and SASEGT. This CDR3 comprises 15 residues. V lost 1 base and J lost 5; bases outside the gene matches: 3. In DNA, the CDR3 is TGTGCCAGCAGTGAAGTCCTAGCGGGGGTAGATACGCAGTATTTT. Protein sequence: CASSEVLAGVDTQYF.

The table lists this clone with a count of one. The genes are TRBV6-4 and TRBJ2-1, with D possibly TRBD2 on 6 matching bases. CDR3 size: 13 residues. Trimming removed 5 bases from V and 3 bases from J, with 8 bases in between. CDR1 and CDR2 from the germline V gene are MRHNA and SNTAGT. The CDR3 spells CASSLEGYNEQFF. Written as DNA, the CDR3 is TGTGCCAGCAGTTTGGAGGGCTACAATGAGCAGTTCTTC.

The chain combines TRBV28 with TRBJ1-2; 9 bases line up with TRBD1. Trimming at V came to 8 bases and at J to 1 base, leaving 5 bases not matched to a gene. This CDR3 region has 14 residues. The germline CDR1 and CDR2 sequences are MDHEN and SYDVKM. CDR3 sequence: CASRTTGGNYGYTF. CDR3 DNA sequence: TGTGCCAGCCGTACGACAGGGGGTAACTATGGCTACACCTTC.

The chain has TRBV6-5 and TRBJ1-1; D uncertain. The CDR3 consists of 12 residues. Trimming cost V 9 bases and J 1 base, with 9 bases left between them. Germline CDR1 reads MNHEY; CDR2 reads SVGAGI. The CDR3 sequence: CASTRQNTEAFF. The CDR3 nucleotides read TGTGCCAGTACTCGACAGAACACTGAAGCTTTCTTT.

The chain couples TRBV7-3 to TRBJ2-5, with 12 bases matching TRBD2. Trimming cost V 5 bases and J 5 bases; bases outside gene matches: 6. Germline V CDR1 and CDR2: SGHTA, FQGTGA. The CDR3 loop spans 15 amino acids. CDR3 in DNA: TGTGCCAGCAGCCTAGCGGGAGGGTTAAGGGAGACCCAGTACTTC. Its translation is CASSLAGGLRETQYF.

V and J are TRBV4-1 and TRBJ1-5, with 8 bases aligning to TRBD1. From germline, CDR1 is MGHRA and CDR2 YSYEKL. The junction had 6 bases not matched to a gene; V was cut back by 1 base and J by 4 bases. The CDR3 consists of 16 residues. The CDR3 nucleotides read TGCGCCAGCAGCCAAGGATCGGACAGGGCAAATCAGCCCCAGCATTTT. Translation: CASSQGSDRANQPQHF.